This T cell receptor (beta chain) was recorded in a study of human T cells and chemical hapten exposure. Study-level points and caveats: TCRs above 1 in 1000 frequency did not change with DPC sensitization.

This clonotype appeared a few times. The antigen remains unidentified. Trimming removed 3 bases at V and 6 bases at J, with 14 bases between. This CDR3 has 14 residues. From germline, CDR1 is MNHEY and CDR2 SMNVEV (reference sequence). The library attached unique molecular identifiers to individual cDNA molecules. Original processing methods: Samples ranged from roughly 23,224 to 690,600 TCRs, with a median of approximately 96,000. TCRdb itself ran the RACE reads through MiXCR, one entry per CDR3 protein. TCRdb assigned the V and J calls; the authors' analysis was not used. The table records some 120,000 distinct CDR3 sequences, over 10% of them present only once. Time point meaning: patch test 1, 2 weeks after DPC sensitization. Treatment denoted: therapeutic diphenylcyclopropenone sensitization with weekly scalp DPC.

V is TRBV27 and J is TRBJ1-1; weak D call: TRBD1 (5 bases). The sample in question was whole blood, obtained in connection with sensitization to the hapten diphenylcyclopropenone (DPC). The sequence was obtained from a woman aged 45-60 years with alopecia areata. Some clones in this sample may be carry-over from other donors' samples. The CDR3 nucleotides are TGTGCCAGCAGTTTCGGCAGGGAAAGGTCTGAAGCTTTCTTT. Translation: CASSFGRERSEAFF.